Shown below are 24 T cell receptor beta chains from a single sample sequenced in a study of blood T cell repertoires in COVID-19. Clones were sequenced by immunoSEQ multiplex PCR, and TCRdb holds only the in-frame ones, with some missing. The sample shows a few hundred thousand clones, about 88% of them seen only once. The sample taken for sequencing was peripheral blood. The receptors shown here come from a man aged 30 to 39 with active or convalescent COVID-19.

V is TRBV19 and J is TRBJ1-2, with 11 bases fitting TRBD1. The CDR3 totals 14 residues. Germline loops: CDR1 LNHDA, CDR2 SQIVND (reference sequence). V trimming: 5 bases; J trimming: 7 bases; junction bases outside the gene matches: 6. The CDR3 DNA reads TGTGCCAGTAGTCCTCGGACAGGGGGCTTTGGCTACACCTTC. Translated, it gives CASSPRTGGFGYTF.

V usage is TRBV3-1 (or the pseudogene TRBV3-2) and J usage is TRBJ1-5, with D possibly matching TRBD1 (5 bases). Germline assignment: CDR1 LGHDT and CDR2 YNNKEL (reference sequence). The V end lost 4 bases, the J end lost 0 bases, and 25 bases lay between the germline ends. The CDR3 runs 20 residues. CDR3 protein: CASSPRNSWRGDNSNQPQHF. The CDR3 DNA sequence: TGTGCCAGCAGCCCCCGAAATTCGTGGCGGGGCGACAATAGCAATCAGCCCCAGCATTTT.

V is TRBV6-2 or TRBV6-3 and J is TRBJ2-1, with 10 positions matching TRBD2. The germline CDR1 and CDR2 sequences are MNHEY and SVGEGT. The J segment lost 7 bases and the V segment lost 5 bases, leaving 11 bases of the junction unmatched. This CDR3 is built from 16 residues. CDR3 amino acids: CASSNPSGGRINEQFF. In DNA, the CDR3 is TGTGCCAGCAGTAATCCTAGCGGGGGTCGTATAAATGAGCAGTTCTTC.

The chain carries TRBV10-2 and TRBJ2-7; D is perhaps TRBD2 (5 bases). CDR1 is WSHSY, CDR2 SAAADI, per germline. V lost 1 base, J lost 7 bases, and 14 bases lay in between. This CDR3 region has 14 residues. Written as DNA, the CDR3 is TGCGCCAGCAGTGAGTACTCTCTACGAGGGGAGCAGTACTTC. It encodes CASSEYSLRGEQYF.

Only one count was recorded for this clone. The chain is built from TRBV10-1 and TRBJ2-5, with a possible D match to TRBD1 (6 bases). CDR1 WNHNN and CDR2 SYGVQD come from the germline V gene (reference sequence). This CDR3 has 15 residues. The germline V and J ends were trimmed by 0 bases and 5 bases, with 13 bases remaining between them. CDR3 DNA: TGCGCCAGCAGTGAGTCGACAGGCACCAGGGAGACCCAGTACTTC. This translates into CASSESTGTRETQYF.

The chain employs TRBV7-9 and TRBJ2-7; 10 bases match TRBD1. Germline-derived CDR1 and CDR2 are SEHNR and FQNEAQ (reference sequence). The V segment lost 7 bases and the J segment 3 bases; nucleotides outside the gene matches: 3. The CDR3 extends over 13 amino acids. The CDR3 coding sequence is TGTGCCAGCACCCGGACAGGGGGCTACGAGCAGTACTTC. Translated, it gives CASTRTGGYEQYF.

This clone was detected only once. V is TRBV10-3 and J is TRBJ1-1; perhaps TRBD1 as D (6 bases). The CDR3 totals 13 residues. Germline CDR1 reads ENHRY; CDR2 reads SYGVKD. This CDR3 reads CGTGGARDTEAFF. CDR3 in DNA: TGTGGAACGGGGGGGGCCCGGGACACTGAAGCTTTCTTT.

The gene calls are TRBV30 and TRBJ1-1; tentatively, D is TRBD1 (5 bases). Germline V gene lookup returns CDR1 GTSNPN and CDR2 SVGIG (reference sequence). This CDR3 spans 13 amino acids. Trimming stripped 3 bases from V and 6 bases from J, with 14 bases between. Written as DNA, the CDR3 is TGTGCCTGGAGCAGGGAATCGTCGTCTGAAGCTTTCTTT. Amino acids: CAWSRESSSEAFF.

Points on this clone: The junction does not match germline at one end; this may be a read error. The chain couples TRBV7-2 to TRBJ2-7; 8 bases are a match to TRBD2. The CDR3 sequence is 14 residues long. The germline CDR1 and CDR2 sequences are SGHTA and FQGNSA. This CDR3 is CASSLASGAYERYF. CDR3 sequence (DNA): TGTGCCAGCAGCTTAGCTAGCGGGGCCTACGAGCGGTACTTC.

The chain uses TRBV10-3 and TRBJ1-6; 7 bases align to TRBD1. Germline values: CDR1 ENHRY, CDR2 SYGVKD. CDR3 length: 14 residues. J lost 2 bases, V lost 6 bases, and 1 base had no gene match. CDR3 DNA sequence: TGTGCCATCAGCGGGACAGCCTATAATTCACCCCTCCACTTT. Amino acids: CAISGTAYNSPLHF.

J is TRBJ2-2 and V is TRBV28; possibly TRBD1 for D (6 bases). CDR1 and CDR2 from the germline V gene are MDHEN and SYDVKM. The CDR3 extends over 15 amino acids. V was pared by 6 bases and J by 3 bases, with 14 bases between. The CDR3 loop is CASRTDRSYTGELFF. The CDR3 coding sequence is TGTGCCAGCAGAACCGACAGGAGCTACACCGGGGAGCTGTTTTTT.

V usage is TRBV10-3 and J usage is TRBJ2-1; TRBD2 is a possible D gene (6 bases). V lost 3 bases and J 7 bases, leaving 13 bases between the germline ends. The CDR3 is 14 amino acids. The germline V gene encodes CDR1 ENHRY and CDR2 SYGVKD. The CDR3 DNA sequence: TGTGCCATCAGTGACCGCGGGGCAAGGAATGAGCAGTTCTTC. Protein sequence: CAISDRGARNEQFF.

The V gene is TRBV2, the J gene TRBJ2-1; D is perhaps TRBD1 or TRBD2 (6 bases each). V gave up 8 bases and J gave up 1 base, with 18 bases separating them. This CDR3 region has 16 residues. Germline-derived CDR1 and CDR2 are SNHLY and FYNNEI. The CDR3 DNA follows: TGTGCCAGCTGTGGGGGGCGGTGGGGGTCCTACAATGAGCAGTTCTTC. It specifies CASCGGRWGSYNEQFF.

The chain links TRBV5-6 to TRBJ2-7, with 9 bases matching TRBD1. V lost 1 base to trimming and J lost 6 bases; unmatched junction nucleotides: 14. Per germline, CDR1 SGHDT and CDR2 YYEEEE. There are 17 residues in the CDR3. CDR3 protein: CASSLWGQGAPVGEQYF. CDR3 DNA: TGTGCCAGCAGCTTGTGGGGACAGGGTGCGCCAGTGGGCGAGCAGTACTTC.

This chain connects TRBV18 to TRBJ2-2; 12 nucleotides match TRBD2. The CDR3 is made up of 16 amino acids. In germline, CDR1 is KGHSH, CDR2 LQKENI. V lost 2 bases and J lost 5; bases outside the gene matches: 3. The DNA for the CDR3 is TGTGCCAGCTCACCATCGACTAGCGGGGGAACCGGGGAGCTGTTTTTT. This codes for CASSPSTSGGTGELFF.

The V call is TRBV27, the J call TRBJ1-1, with D maybe TRBD1 (6 bases). CDR1 is MNHEY and CDR2 is SMNVEV in the germline V gene (reference sequence). With 5 bases removed from V and 4 bases from J, the gap between germline ends came to 20 bases. The CDR3 is 16 residues long. CDR3 region: CASSPARGGLGTEAFF. The CDR3 DNA is TGTGCCAGCAGTCCCGCGAGGGGGGGACTAGGCACTGAAGCTTTCTTT.

V is TRBV15 and J is TRBJ1-2, with D hard to call. Trimming pared 0 bases from V and 5 bases from J, leaving 13 bases between. The germline CDR1 and CDR2 sequences are LNHNV and YYDKDF (reference sequence). The CDR3 is 15 amino acids. The CDR3 region is CATSRDSEADYGYTF. DNA of the CDR3: TGTGCCACCAGCAGAGATTCGGAGGCAGATTATGGCTACACCTTC.

V is TRBV12-3 or TRBV12-4 and J is TRBJ2-5, with unresolved D. V was trimmed by 8 bases and J by 7 bases, leaving 11 bases between them. The CDR3 consists of 11 residues. CDR3 residues: CASEFRGTQYF. The CDR3 coding sequence is TGTGCCAGCGAGTTTCGCGGGACCCAGTACTTC.

This chain uses TRBV7-9 with TRBJ2-7, with D possibly being TRBD1 (6 bases). Per the germline V gene, CDR1 is SEHNR and CDR2 is FQNEAQ (reference sequence). This CDR3 is 14 amino acids long. Trimming cost V 3 bases and J 2 bases, with 11 bases left between them. CDR3 loop: CASSFGDKPYEQYF. DNA of the CDR3: TGTGCCAGCAGCTTTGGGGACAAGCCCTACGAGCAGTACTTC. The full variable domain, its missing parts supplied by reference TRBV7-9 and TRBJ2-7, is DTGVSQNPRHKITKRGQNVTFRCDPISEHNRLYWYRQTLGQGPEFLTYFQNEAQLEKSRLLSDRFSAERPKGSFSTLEIQRTEQGDSAMYLCASSFGDKPYEQYFGPGTRLTVT.

The chain employs TRBV7-8 and TRBJ1-1, with 8 bases matching TRBD1. The germline V gene has CDR1 SGHVS and CDR2 FQNEAQ. CDR3 length: 15 residues. V dropped 4 bases and J dropped 3; count of bases not matched to a gene: 7. CDR3 region: CASSYGQGTYTEAFF. The CDR3 DNA reads as TGTGCCAGCAGCTACGGACAGGGAACGTACACTGAAGCTTTCTTT.

This clone was recorded once. V and J are TRBV3-1 (or the pseudogene TRBV3-2) and TRBJ2-7, with 10 bases identical to TRBD1. The CDR3 is made up of 14 amino acids. Per the germline V gene, CDR1 is LGHDT and CDR2 is YNNKEL (reference sequence). The junction had 8 bases not matched to a gene; V was cut back by 5 bases and J by 7 bases. The CDR3 region is CASSSRQGQGEQYF. CDR3 nucleotides: TGTGCCAGCAGCTCCCGACAGGGACAGGGGGAGCAGTACTTC.

This clone was counted a single time. The V gene is TRBV5-1, the J gene TRBJ1-3, with D uncertain. This CDR3 is 12 amino acids long. Germline assignment: CDR1 SGHRS and CDR2 YFSETQ. V was pared by 8 bases and J by 4 bases, with 10 bases between. In DNA form, the CDR3 reads TGCGCCAGTTCGGAGTCCGGAAACACCATATATTTT. As protein: CASSESGNTIYF.

V is TRBV5-1 and J is TRBJ1-6; TRBD1 agrees at 10 bases. There are 17 residues in the CDR3. Germline V lookup: CDR1 SGHRS, CDR2 YFSETQ. The trim removed 5 bases at V and 9 bases at J, leaving 14 bases unmatched. The CDR3 reads CASSLESSGQGTSPLHF. CDR3 bases: TGCGCCAGCAGTCTGGAATCTTCGGGACAGGGGACTTCACCCCTCCACTTT. Based on the CDR3 plus reference TRBV5-1 and TRBJ1-6, the full variable domain is KAGVTQTPRYLIKTRGQQVTLSCSPISGHRSVSWYQQTPGQGLQFLFEYFSETQRNKGNFPGRFSGRQFSNSRSEMNVSTLELGDSALYLCASSLESSGQGTSPLHFGNGTRLTVT.

This clone was counted a few times. The V and J genes are TRBV19 and TRBJ1-4; D is unresolved. Germline lookup yields CDR1 LNHDA and CDR2 SQIVND (reference sequence). Trimming took off 3 bases at V and 8 bases at J, with 7 bases between the two ends. The CDR3 sequence is 12 residues long. The CDR3 loop reads CASSIRPEKLFF. In DNA form, the CDR3 reads TGTGCCAGTAGTATCCGTCCCGAAAAACTGTTTTTT.